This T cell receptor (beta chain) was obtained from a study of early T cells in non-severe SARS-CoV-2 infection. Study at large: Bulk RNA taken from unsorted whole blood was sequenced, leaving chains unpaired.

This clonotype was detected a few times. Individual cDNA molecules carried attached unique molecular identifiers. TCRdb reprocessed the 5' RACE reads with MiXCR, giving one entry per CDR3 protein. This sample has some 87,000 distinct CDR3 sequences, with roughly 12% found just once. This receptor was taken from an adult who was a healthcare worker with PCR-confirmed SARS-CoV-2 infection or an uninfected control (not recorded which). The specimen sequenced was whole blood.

This CDR3 is CASSIVTFQETQYF. Here the CDR3 DNA reads TGTGCCAGTAGTATCGTCACTTTCCAAGAGACCCAGTACTTC. V gene TRBV19 combines with J gene TRBJ2-5; D remains unclear. This CDR3 has 14 amino acids. Deletions cut 3 bases from V and 1 base from J, with 9 bases between. CDR1 LNHDA and CDR2 SQIVND come from the germline V gene (reference sequence). The entire variable domain, with the rest obtained from reference TRBV19 and TRBJ2-5, is as follows: DGGITQSPKYLFRKEGQNVTLSCEQNLNHDAMYWYRQDPGQGLRLIYYSQIVNDFQKGDIAEGYSVSREKKESFPLTVTSAQKNPTAFYLCASSIVTFQETQYFGPGTRLLVL.